Described below is a single T cell receptor (beta chain) sequence and its context. The data stem from a study of blood T cell repertoires in COVID-19. Study information: Italy, Spain and the United States were the sources of the convalescent and acute COVID-19 samples. PBMCs, B-cell-depleted T cells, or T cells were the source of the cDNA or gDNA that made up the material.

Original data processing: Nucleated cell counts were estimated from reference gene primer amplification. Clones were sequenced by immunoSEQ multiplex PCR, and TCRdb holds only the in-frame ones, with some missing. D and trimming were read from the DNA, whereas the V and J calls and clone size are those reported in that table. The sample consists of around 300,000 clones, 83% of them appearing once. Trimming removed 4 bases at V and 5 bases at J, with 20 bases between. CDR1 is KGHDR and CDR2 is SFDVKD in the germline V gene. This CDR3 is 17 amino acids long. The chain recombines TRBV24-1 with TRBJ2-1, with D tentatively TRBD2 (6 bases). Sequencing input: peripheral blood. This clonotype was obtained from a woman aged 50 to 65 who had recovered from COVID-19. CDR3 amino acids: CATSDGPGEAEDNEQFF. The CDR3 nucleotides are TGTGCCACCAGTGACGGCCCCGGGGAGGCCGAAGACAATGAGCAGTTCTTC.